Listed below are T cell receptor beta chains from one sample, sequenced in a study of cytomegalovirus exposure and HLA in healthy donors. The data were produced by immunoSEQ multiplex PCR, yet TCRdb's version contains in-frame clones alone and is incomplete. Of under 150,000 clones in the sample, 70% to 85% are singletons; the top ten hold 2.5%. The sequenced material came from PBMCs. The receptors stem from a male donor in good health and CMV-seronegative. The CDR3 runs from the conserved cysteine through the conserved F or W. A D gene is named only where the DNA matches it firmly. Not all rows give a size; the values are once, few, many and, for expanded clones, a class.

size,J,V,D,CDR3,DNA
-,TRBJ2-1,TRBV7-9,TRBD1,CASSSDRGLNEQFF,TGTGCCAGCAGCTCAGACAGGGGGCTCAATGAGCAGTTCTTC
-,TRBJ2-1,TRBV7-8,TRBD2,CASSLANGLAGGLNNEQFF,TGTGCCAGCAGCTTAGCGAATGGTTTAGCGGGAGGGTTGAACAATGAGCAGTTCTTC
once,TRBJ2-7,TRBV4-3,-,CASSRIEPRAYEQYF,TGCGCCAGCAGCAGGATTGAACCTCGGGCCTACGAGCAGTACTTC
-,TRBJ2-1,TRBV4-2,TRBD2,CASSQGLAGFNEQFF,TGTGCCAGCAGCCAAGGGCTAGCGGGATTCAATGAGCAGTTCTTC
-,TRBJ1-1,TRBV30,TRBD1,CASSGTGGLNTEAFF,TGTGCCTCGTCCGGGACAGGGGGCCTGAACACTGAAGCTTTCTTT
-,TRBJ2-3,TRBV7-9,-,CASSLSQGSDTQYF,TGTGCCAGCAGCTTATCCCAGGGTTCGGATACGCAGTATTTT
-,TRBJ1-5,TRBV7-9,TRBD1,CASSVGQGDNQPQHF,TGTGCCAGCAGCGTCGGACAGGGGGACAATCAGCCCCAGCATTTT
-,TRBJ2-5,TRBV7-9,TRBD2,CASSSWTSGQETQYF,TGTGCCAGCAGCTCTTGGACTAGCGGGCAAGAGACCCAGTACTTC
-,TRBJ2-3,TRBV6-4,-,CASSDSTAEPTDTQYF,TGTGCCAGCAGTGACTCGACGGCGGAACCCACAGATACGCAGTATTTT
once,TRBJ1-3,TRBV10-1,-,CASSEEAGVCGGNTIYF,TGCGCCAGCAGTGAGGAGGCAGGGGTATGTGGTGGAAACACCATATATTTT
-,TRBJ2-7,TRBV4-3,TRBD1,CASSQGDRFISEQYF,TGCGCCAGCAGCCAAGGGGACAGGTTTATATCCGAGCAGTACTTC
-,TRBJ2-3,TRBV27,TRBD1,CASSLRDRSTDTQYF,TGTGCCAGCAGTTTAAGGGACAGAAGCACAGATACGCAGTATTTT
-,TRBJ2-7,TRBV6-5,TRBD2,CASSSTREGSYEQYF,TGTGCCAGCAGTTCCACTCGGGAGGGCTCCTACGAGCAGTACTTC
-,TRBJ2-7,TRBV9,TRBD2,CASSSETSGRYEQYF,TGTGCCAGCAGCTCTGAGACTAGCGGGAGATACGAGCAGTACTTC
-,TRBJ1-5,TRBV19,-,CASSLGRVGNQPQHF,TGTGCCAGTAGTTTGGGCAGGGTAGGTAATCAGCCCCAGCATTTT
-,TRBJ2-3,TRBV27,TRBD2,CASISGSRADTQYF,TGTGCCAGTATAAGCGGGAGTCGGGCAGATACGCAGTATTTT
-,TRBJ2-7,TRBV10-3,TRBD1,CAISGGQGAKYEQYF,TGTGCCATCAGTGGGGGACAGGGGGCCAAGTACGAGCAGTACTTC
-,TRBJ2-6,TRBV5-6,-,CASSFPGRGSGANVLTF,TGTGCCAGCAGCTTTCCCGGACGGGGCTCTGGGGCCAACGTCCTGACTTTC
-,TRBJ2-7,TRBV28,-,CASSSGSLDEQYF,TGTGCCAGCAGTTCAGGGTCTTTGGACGAGCAGTACTTC
once,TRBJ2-5,TRBV7-3,TRBD2,CASSSLAGAGLETQYF,TGTGCCAGCAGCTCGCTAGCGGGAGCGGGCTTGGAGACCCAGTACTTC
-,TRBJ2-7,TRBV4-1,TRBD1,CASSRAGAGGSYEQYF,TGCGCCAGCAGCCGTGCTGGGGCAGGGGGTTCCTACGAGCAGTACTTC
-,TRBJ2-5,TRBV5-1,TRBD2,CASSFRTSGMETQYF,TGCGCCAGCAGCTTCCGGACTAGTGGTATGGAGACCCAGTACTTC
once,TRBJ2-1,TRBV27,TRBD1,CASSWQGASYNEQFF,TGTGCCAGCAGTTGGCAGGGGGCCTCCTACAATGAGCAGTTCTTC
-,TRBJ1-2,TRBV7-2,TRBD1,CASSLARDSYGYTF,TGTGCCAGCAGCTTAGCGCGGGACAGTTATGGCTACACCTTC
-,TRBJ1-1,TRBV18,-,CASSPGTAGVITEAFF,TGTGCCAGCTCACCAGGAACGGCAGGGGTGATCACTGAAGCTTTCTTT
-,TRBJ2-7,TRBV11-1,-,CASAGGALNYEQYF,TGTGCCAGCGCTGGGGGGGCACTTAACTACGAGCAGTACTTC
once,TRBJ2-2,TRBV10-3,-,CAISREGGTGELFF,TGTGCCATCAGTCGAGAGGGGGGGACCGGGGAGCTGTTTTTT
-,TRBJ2-7,TRBV6-1,-,CASSEHGDSFYEQYF,TGTGCCAGCAGTGAGCATGGCGACTCCTTCTACGAGCAGTACTTC
-,TRBJ1-1,TRBV30,-,CAWSFRGNTEAFF,TGTGCCTGGAGTTTTAGGGGGAACACTGAAGCTTTCTTT
-,TRBJ2-3,TRBV27,TRBD2,CASSLSGLAGNTDTQYF,TGTGCCAGCAGTTTATCGGGACTAGCGGGAAACACAGATACGCAGTATTTT
-,TRBJ2-1,TRBV7-9,TRBD1,CASSLPGALRGRNEQFF,TGTGCCAGCAGCTTACCTGGGGCCCTAAGGGGGCGGAATGAGCAGTTCTTC
-,TRBJ1-2,TRBV2,-,CASNLQGSVGYTF,TGTGCCAGCAACCTACAGGGTTCTGTTGGCTACACCTTC
-,TRBJ2-7,TRBV9,-,CASSPPNRAYEQYF,TGTGCCAGCAGCCCCCCCAATAGAGCCTACGAGCAGTACTTC
-,TRBJ2-5,TRBV5-8,TRBD2,CASSAGTSGSEETQYF,TGTGCCAGCAGCGCCGGGACTAGCGGGAGTGAAGAGACCCAGTACTTC
-,TRBJ2-1,TRBV27,-,CASSLEQYGYNEQFF,TGTGCCAGCAGTTTAGAACAGTACGGCTACAATGAGCAGTTCTTC
-,TRBJ2-7,TRBV27,-,CASSRQAISSYEQYF,TGTGCCAGCAGTCGACAGGCCATTAGCTCCTACGAGCAGTACTTC
-,TRBJ2-7,TRBV18,TRBD2,CASSRAQREGQQSYEQYF,TGTGCCAGCTCACGGGCTCAGCGGGAGGGCCAACAATCCTACGAGCAGTACTTC
-,TRBJ2-1,TRBV30,TRBD2,CAWSVRVRGGRDYNEQFF,TGTGCCTGGAGTGTACGGGTTCGAGGCGGGAGAGACTACAATGAGCAGTTCTTC
-,TRBJ1-2,TRBV6-5,-,CASSYSDRLNGYTF,TGTGCCAGCAGTTACTCAGACAGGCTGAATGGCTACACCTTC
-,TRBJ1-1,TRBV19,TRBD1,CASSITGTGHTEAFF,TGTGCCAGTAGTATTACCGGGACAGGACACACTGAAGCTTTCTTT
once,TRBJ2-7,TRBV11-1,TRBD1,CASSPDRVRGQYF,TGTGCCAGCAGCCCCGACAGGGTAAGAGGGCAGTACTTC
-,TRBJ2-1,TRBV9,-,CASSSSGLAGRDEQFF,TGTGCCAGCAGCAGCTCGGGACTGGCGGGAAGGGATGAGCAGTTCTTC
-,TRBJ2-5,TRBV7-6,-,CASSLERQETQYF,TGTGCCAGCAGCTTAGAGCGGCAAGAGACCCAGTACTTC
-,TRBJ2-2,TRBV28,TRBD2,CASIWGGSQNTGELFF,TGTGCCAGCATATGGGGCGGGAGTCAAAACACCGGGGAGCTGTTTTTT
few,TRBJ2-2,TRBV30,-,CAWSPGAGELFF,TGTGCCTGGAGTCCGGGGGCCGGGGAGCTGTTTTTT
-,TRBJ1-5,TRBV6-9,-,CASSWRWRGNQPQHF,TGTGCCAGCAGTTGGAGGTGGAGGGGCAATCAGCCCCAGCATTTT
-,TRBJ1-2,TRBV10-2,-,CASSETGQGRGYTF,TGCGCCAGCAGTGAGACAGGGCAGGGGAGAGGCTACACCTTC
-,TRBJ1-2,TRBV7-9,-,CASSPGVNYGYTF,TGTGCCAGCAGCCCAGGGGTTAACTATGGCTACACCTTC
-,TRBJ2-7,TRBV11-1,-,CASSPPGVSYEQYF,TGTGCCAGCAGCCCCCCCGGGGTCTCCTACGAGCAGTACTTC
-,TRBJ2-1,TRBV6-1,-,CASSALGGSYNEQFF,TGTGCCAGCAGTGCTTTAGGAGGGTCCTACAATGAGCAGTTCTTC
-,TRBJ2-7,TRBV15,-,CATSRDGSSYEQYF,TGTGCCACCAGCAGAGATGGGAGCTCCTACGAGCAGTACTTC
-,TRBJ1-5,TRBV5-5,-,CASSFGMSRINQPQHF,TGTGCCAGCAGCTTTGGCATGTCCCGAATCAATCAGCCCCAGCATTTT
-,TRBJ2-1,TRBV4-3,TRBD2,CASSQSGLAASYNEQFF,TGCGCCAGCAGCCAATCGGGACTAGCGGCCTCCTACAATGAGCAGTTCTTC
-,TRBJ2-7,TRBV14,TRBD2,CASSPFRLAGLDEQYF,TGTGCCAGCAGCCCTTTTAGACTAGCGGGTCTAGACGAGCAGTACTTC
-,TRBJ1-3,TRBV4-3,-,CASSQVVPGSGNTIYF,TGCGCCAGCAGCCAAGTAGTCCCAGGGTCTGGAAACACCATATATTTT